The 7 T cell receptor beta chains below were found in one sample sequenced in a study of CD8 T cells in ankylosing spondylitis. One entry per CDR3 protein, called by TCRdb with MiXCR from the 5' RACE reads. The sample records under 300,000 distinct CDR3 sequences, 8% to 9.5% being singletons. Sequenced input: blood, either unsorted or a sorted T cell fraction (not recorded which). The receptors derive from a male donor with ankylosing spondylitis or in good health (not recorded which).

This clonotype was counted at least ten times. The chain is built from TRBV18 and TRBJ2-3; TRBD1 or TRBD2 may be the D gene (5 bases each). CDR3 length: 16 residues. Germline V gives CDR1 KGHSH, CDR2 LQKENI. V lost 3 bases and J lost 2, with 15 bases in between. CDR3: CASSPDWDGVTDTQYF. Written as DNA, the CDR3 is TGTGCCAGCTCACCGGATTGGGACGGAGTCACAGATACGCAGTATTTT.

This clonotype was observed many times. The V and J genes are TRBV12-3 or TRBV12-4 and TRBJ1-1, with D unresolved. The CDR3 is made up of 14 amino acids. Trimming cost V 3 bases and J 1 base, with 9 bases left between them. The CDR3, as DNA: TGTGCCAGCAGTTTTGGGCAGGCGAACACTGAAGCTTTCTTT. It codes for CASSFGQANTEAFF.

This chain uses TRBV3-1 with TRBJ2-5; 9 nucleotides align to TRBD1. The CDR3 loop spans 14 amino acids. The V gene's germline CDR1 is LGHDT and CDR2 YNNKEL (reference sequence). Trimming cost V 3 bases and J 7 bases; bases outside gene matches: 6. For the CDR3, the DNA is TGTGCCAGCAGCCACCAGGGACAGGGATCGACCCAGTACTTC. It is translated as CASSHQGQGSTQYF.

In its sample, this clonotype was seen many times. V is TRBV6-1 and J is TRBJ1-2; possible D gene TRBD1, 5 bases. From germline, CDR1 is MNHNS and CDR2 SASEGT. V lost 2 bases, J lost 7 bases, and 14 bases lay in between. The CDR3 sequence is 14 residues long. The chain's CDR3 is CASSEPRGALGYTF. For the CDR3, the DNA is TGTGCCAGCAGTGAACCCCGTGGGGCCCTTGGCTACACCTTC.

This chain links TRBV7-8 with TRBJ2-1, with 8 bases fitting TRBD2. The length of the CDR3 is 14 residues. Germline-derived CDR1 and CDR2 are SGHVS and FQNEAQ. V was clipped by 2 bases and J by 7 bases; unmatched bases: 4. The CDR3: CASSLSRGGNEQFF. In nucleotides, the CDR3 is TGTGCCAGCAGCTTATCACGGGGGGGGAATGAGCAGTTCTTC.

This rearrangement joins TRBV7-2 to TRBJ2-7, with 7 bases that match TRBD2. The CDR3 runs 15 residues. Unmatched junction bases numbered 7, after V lost 4 bases and J lost 1 base. Germline loops: CDR1 SGHTA, CDR2 FQGNSA. CDR3 nucleotide sequence: TGTGCCAGCAGCTCAGCCGCTAGCGGTTCCTACGAGCAGTACTTC. It encodes CASSSAASGSYEQYF.

There are many counts of this clonotype. The CDR3 DNA follows: TGTGCCAGCAGCGCTAGCGGGGGGTCCTACGAGCAGTACTTC. Translation: CASSASGGSYEQYF. This chain connects TRBV9 to TRBJ2-7; TRBD2 matches 11 bases. CDR1 and CDR2 from the germline V gene are SGDLS and YYNGEE. The CDR3 covers 14 residues. V shed 3 bases and J 1 base; nucleotides not matched to a gene: 0.